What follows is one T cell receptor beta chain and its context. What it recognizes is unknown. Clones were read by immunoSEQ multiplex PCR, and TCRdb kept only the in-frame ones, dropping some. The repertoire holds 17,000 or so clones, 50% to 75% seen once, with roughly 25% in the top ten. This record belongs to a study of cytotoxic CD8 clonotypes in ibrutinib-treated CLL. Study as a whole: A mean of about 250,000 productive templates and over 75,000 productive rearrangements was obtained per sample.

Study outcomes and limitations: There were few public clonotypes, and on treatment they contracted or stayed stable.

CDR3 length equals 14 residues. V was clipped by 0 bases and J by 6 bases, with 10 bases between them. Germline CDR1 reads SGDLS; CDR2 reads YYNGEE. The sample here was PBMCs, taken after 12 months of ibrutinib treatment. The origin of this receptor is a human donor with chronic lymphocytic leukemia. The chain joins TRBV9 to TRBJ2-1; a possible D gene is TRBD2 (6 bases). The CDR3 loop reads CASSVGGGINEQFF. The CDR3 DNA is TGTGCCAGCAGCGTAGGTGGCGGGATCAATGAGCAGTTCTTC.